A selection of T cell receptor beta chains follows, all from one sample in a study of Ad26.COV2.S vaccination and SARS-CoV-2 variants. Produced via immunoSEQ multiplex PCR; TCRdb's table is partial and in-frame only. In the table there are around 400,000 clones, roughly 90% of which are singletons. Sequenced here: peripheral blood, sampled in a trial of Ad26.COV2.S vaccine versus placebo. These receptors came from a person aged 18-65 years who received the Ad26.COV2.S COVID-19 vaccine or a placebo. The CDR3 runs from the conserved cysteine through the conserved F or W. D genes are given only for firm matches. Rows may omit the clone size; those that give it use once, few, many or a size class.

>NA|TRBV7-9|few|TRBJ1-3
CASSSPYPLDSSGNTIYF
TGTGCCAGCAGCTCGCCCTACCCGCTGGACAGCTCTGGAAACACCATATATTTT
>NA|TRBV2|NA|TRBJ2-3
CASRWTRTDTQYF
TGTGCCAGCCGATGGACACGCACAGATACGCAGTATTTT
>NA|TRBV5-4|NA|TRBJ2-7
CASSYGQRRSYEQYF
TGTGCCAGCAGCTACGGACAGAGAAGGTCCTACGAGCAGTACTTC
>NA|TRBV28|NA|TRBJ1-6
CASSTTAKNSPLHF
TGTGCCAGCAGTACGACAGCTAAAAATTCACCCCTCCACTTT
>TRBD1|TRBV9|NA|TRBJ2-7
CASSVGGQGIYEQYF
TGTGCCAGCAGCGTAGGGGGACAGGGGATTTACGAGCAGTACTTC
>NA|TRBV3-1/TRBV3-2|NA|TRBJ2-3
CASSASSTDTQYF
TGTGCCAGCAGCGCCTCTAGCACAGATACGCAGTATTTT
>NA|TRBV21-1|NA|TRBJ2-2
CASSKLRGRTGELFF
TGTGCCAGCAGCAAACTCAGGGGGCGGACCGGGGAGCTGTTTTTT
>NA|TRBV3-1/TRBV3-2|NA|TRBJ2-7
CASSRGLAYEQYF
TGTGCCAGCAGCCGCGGACTCGCCTACGAGCAGTACTTC
>TRBD2|TRBV6-6|NA|TRBJ2-7
CASSYGLVREYEQYF
TGTGCCAGCAGTTACGGACTAGTCCGGGAGTACGAGCAGTACTTC
>TRBD1|TRBV28|NA|TRBJ1-2
CASSYRGTVYGYTF
TGTGCCAGCAGCTACAGGGGGACGGTCTATGGCTACACCTTC
>NA|TRBV5-6|NA|TRBJ1-2
CASSRDTTNYGYTF
TGTGCCAGCAGCCGGGACACTACTAACTATGGCTACACCTTC
>NA|TRBV28|NA|TRBJ1-2
CASSLALLLGANYGYTF
TGTGCCAGCAGTTTAGCCCTTCTTCTCGGCGCTAACTATGGCTACACCTTC
>TRBD1|TRBV29-1|NA|TRBJ1-4
CSVTGQGNEKLFF
TGCAGCGTTACAGGACAGGGCAATGAAAAACTGTTTTTT
>NA|TRBV30|NA|TRBJ2-1
CAWSGDSRLYTEQFF
TGTGCCTGGAGTGGGGACTCAAGGCTGTACACTGAGCAGTTCTTC
>NA|TRBV19|NA|TRBJ1-1
CASSIMGVGAFF
TGTGCCAGTAGTATAATGGGTGTCGGGGCTTTCTTT
>TRBD2|TRBV3-1/TRBV3-2|NA|TRBJ2-6
CASSQGSGRASGANVLTF
TGTGCCAGCAGCCAAGGGAGCGGGAGGGCCTCTGGGGCCAACGTCCTGACTTTC
>NA|TRBV7-2|NA|TRBJ1-1
CASSSPQGTQGTEAFF
TGTGCCAGCAGCTCACCTCAGGGGACTCAAGGTACTGAAGCTTTCTTT
>NA|TRBV4-3|NA|TRBJ1-1
CASSLLGGRGTGTEAFF
TGCGCCAGCAGCCTACTTGGGGGCAGGGGAACTGGTACTGAAGCTTTCTTT
>NA|TRBV21-1|NA|TRBJ2-7
CASPPRGEQYF
TGTGCCTCTCCTCCGAGGGGGGAGCAGTACTTC
>NA|TRBV29-1|NA|TRBJ2-5
CSVHGTEIQETQYF
TGCAGCGTTCACGGGACCGAAATCCAAGAGACCCAGTACTTC
>NA|TRBV10-2|NA|TRBJ2-5
CASHRRGGQETQYF
TGCGCCAGCCACCGGAGAGGGGGGCAAGAGACCCAGTACTTC
>NA|TRBV5-1|NA|TRBJ1-5
CASSLGDNSNQPQHF
TGCGCCAGCAGCTTGGGGGACAATAGCAATCAGCCCCAGCATTTT